This T cell receptor (beta chain) was documented in a study of T cells after yellow fever vaccination. Study conclusions and caveats: Post-booster reappearance was seen for most primary-vaccination clones (around 96% CD4, around 88% CD8). Bulk-population clonotypes that are abundant could appear as contaminants in FACS-sorted repertoires.

A few counts support this clonotype. No antigen is known for it. MiXCR, applied by TCRdb to the 5' RACE reads, yields one record per CDR3 protein. Among about 300,000 distinct CDR3 sequences listed, 6.8% were seen once. The V end lost 0 bases, the J end lost 4 bases, and 7 bases lay between the germline ends. The CDR3 is made up of 13 amino acids. Germline lookup yields CDR1 DFQATT and CDR2 SNEGSKA (reference sequence). Sequenced material: PBMCs, taken around 45 days after the first yellow fever vaccination. This chain connects TRBV20-1 to TRBJ1-3; the D is unclear. The clonotype comes from a man aged 18 to 29 who received the YFV17D yellow fever vaccine. CDR3 residues: CSARETVGNTIYF. The CDR3 coding sequence is TGCAGTGCTAGAGAAACAGTCGGAAACACCATATATTTT.